The source of this TCR beta chain is a study of blood T cell repertoires in COVID-19. The protocol was immunoSEQ multiplex PCR, while the TCRdb copy is restricted to in-frame clones and leaves out a portion. Of 370,000 or so clones in the sample, around 87% are singletons; the top ten hold 1% to 1.5%. Germline V gene sequence: CDR1 SGDLS, CDR2 YYNGEE. The CDR3 runs to 15 residues. V was pared by 4 bases and J by 8 bases, with 11 bases of the junction left unmatched. The sample consisted of PBMCs or T cells enriched from blood (not recorded which). The sequence came from a man aged 25 to 40 who had recovered from COVID-19. The V gene is TRBV9, the J gene TRBJ1-4; the match to TRBD1 covers 7 bases. CDR3 protein: CASSQGGSSTEKLFF. The CDR3 bases are TGTGCCAGCAGCCAGGGGGGCAGCTCGACCGAAAAACTGTTTTTT.